This record looks at one T cell receptor (beta chain) sequence and its context. Its antigen is not identified. The entry originates in a study of cytomegalovirus exposure and HLA in healthy donors. Overall study: Of all 400 or so donors who were genotyped, about 80% belonged to the Caucasian-associated ancestry cluster. Study-level points and caveats: Three chains linked to CMV were shown in vitro to be specific for CMV antigens. A later analysis found common viral pathogens apparently linked to several of the most significant clusters.

This CDR3 region has 14 residues. Germline assignment: CDR1 SGHRS and CDR2 YFSETQ. V lost 0 bases and J lost 4; bases outside the gene matches: 2. The PCR was carried out with 60 Vbeta primers and 13 Jbeta primers. TCRdb's copy holds only in-frame clones and misses some; the assay was immunoSEQ multiplex PCR. The table records about 150,000 clones, 65% to 80% of them present only once. Sequencing used PBMCs. The V gene is TRBV5-1, the J gene TRBJ2-5; 8 positions agree with TRBD2. This receptor was obtained from a man aged 40-50 years in good health and CMV-seropositive. The CDR3 loop is CASSLVLAGETQYF. The CDR3 DNA is TGCGCCAGCAGCTTGGTGCTAGCGGGAGAGACCCAGTACTTC.